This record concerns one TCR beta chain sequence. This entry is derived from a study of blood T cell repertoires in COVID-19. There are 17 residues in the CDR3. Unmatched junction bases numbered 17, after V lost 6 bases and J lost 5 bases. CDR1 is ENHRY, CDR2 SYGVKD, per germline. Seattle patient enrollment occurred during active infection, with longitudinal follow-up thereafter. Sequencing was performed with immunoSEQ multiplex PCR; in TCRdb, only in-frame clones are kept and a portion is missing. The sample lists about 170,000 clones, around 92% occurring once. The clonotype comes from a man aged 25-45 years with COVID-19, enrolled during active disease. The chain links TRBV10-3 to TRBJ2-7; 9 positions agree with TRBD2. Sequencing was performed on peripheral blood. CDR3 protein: CAISGRTSEGSTHEQYF. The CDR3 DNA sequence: TGTGCCATCAGCGGGCGGACTAGCGAAGGGTCTACCCACGAGCAGTACTTC.